Listed below are T cell receptor beta chains from one sample, sequenced in a study of T cell repertoires in cytomegalovirus infection. TCRdb called the reads again in MiXCR, with one record for every CDR3 protein. The sample includes hundreds of thousands of distinct CDR3 sequences, about 33% of them seen just once. Which antigens these TCRs recognize remains unknown. The specimen was cultured PBMCs, collected from culture after CMV antigen stimulation. These receptor sequences come from a human donor in good health (CMV status not recorded). Some clones in this sample may be carry-over from other donors' samples. Both conserved end residues are part of each CDR3. D genes are given only for firm matches. The listing skips clone size in some rows; elsewhere it reads once, few, many or a size class.

V	D	size	J	DNA	CDR3
TRBV4-3	-	-	TRBJ1-1	TGCGCCAGCAGCCAAGATGGAGCTTATGAAGCTTTCTTT	CASSQDGAYEAFF
TRBV5-1	-	-	TRBJ2-3	TGCGCCAGCAGCTTGGCTCAGGACTCTGCTCCAAAGTACCTTAGCACAGATACGCAGTATTTT	CASSLAQDSAPKYLSTDTQYF
TRBV4-3	TRBD1	-	TRBJ1-1	TGCGCCAGCAGCCAACCAGGACAGGGGAAGACTGAAGCTTTCTTT	CASSQPGQGKTEAFF
TRBV27	-	-	TRBJ1-3	TGTGCCAGCAGTTTCTCAGGGGCTGGAAACACCATATATTTT	CASSFSGAGNTIYF
TRBV6-1	-	few	TRBJ1-2	TGTGCCAGCAGTGCCCCCGAGAGGGCACAGAACTATGGCTACACCTTC	CASSAPERAQNYGYTF
TRBV28	-	-	TRBJ2-4	TGTGCCAGCAGTCGAACTGTAGGGGTGGAACAGTACTTC	CASSRTVGVEQYF
TRBV4-1	-	many	TRBJ1-3	TGTGCCAGCAGCCAAGGGGGTCCTGGAAACACCATATATTTT	CASSQGGPGNTIYF
TRBV11-2	TRBD2	-	TRBJ2-3	TGTGCCAGCAGTTTAGGCATGCGGGGGATACTCACAGATACGCAGTATTTT	CASSLGMRGILTDTQYF
TRBV25-1	-	-	TRBJ1-3	TGTGCCAGCAGTGAAGGCAGGGCCAGCTCTGGAAACACCATATATTTT	CASSEGRASSGNTIYF
TRBV7-2	-	many	TRBJ2-3	TGTGCCAGCAGCTCCAGTCCGTTGGCGGATACGCAGTATTTT	CASSSSPLADTQYF
TRBV14	-	-	TRBJ1-3	TGTGCCAGCAGCCAAGTCGTTGAGGCAGAGCGAATGTACGGAAACACCATATATTTT	CASSQVVEAERMYGNTIYF
TRBV6-1	-	-	TRBJ2-1	TGTGCCAGCAGTCCTACCATAGGACGGATGGAGTTCTTC	CASSPTIGRMEFF
TRBV20-1	-	-	TRBJ2-1	TGCAGTGCTGGCGGTGGCTCCTACAATGAGCAGTTCTTC	CSAGGGSYNEQFF
TRBV5-4	-	once	TRBJ2-6	TGTGCCAGCAGCTACAGTGGGGGCAGCGTATTCTCTGGGGCCAACGTCCTGACTTTC	CASSYSGGSVFSGANVLTF
TRBV2	-	few	TRBJ2-1	TGTGCCAGCAGTGAGCGGGGTGGGGGCGCTGAGCAGTTCTTC	CASSERGGGAEQFF
TRBV7-8	-	-	TRBJ1-4	TGTGCCAGCAGCGCCCCTTCTCACCCCCTGTTTTTT	CASSAPSHPLFF